The 26 T cell receptor beta chains listed next were all sequenced from one sample in a study of blood T cells in healthy people across ages (dated by TCRdb to the mid-2010s). Receptor libraries were prepared by 5' RACE. Sequenced on an Illumina HiSeq 2500. A second PCR of roughly 7 to 11 cycles was run with a J-beta primer mix and a sample-barcoded 5' primer. Starting from the raw public reads, TCRdb applied fastp trimming at Q25, assembled clones with MiXCR and retained in-frame beta chains. CDR3 protein sequences are deduplicated, and each keeps its most common genes and DNA. The sample data list under 850,000 distinct CDR3 sequences, and approximately 35% of these were observed just once. 10% to 15% of the sample is taken by the ten largest. Sequences were obtained from blood. The receptors here all came from a man between 18 and 29 years old in good health.

This clonotype showed up just a few times. This chain joins TRBV5-1 and TRBJ2-1, with TRBD2 identical over 9 bases. CDR1 and CDR2 (germline): SGHRS, YFSETQ. This CDR3 has 15 amino acids. V shed 4 bases and J 9 bases; nucleotides not matched to a gene: 11. CDR3 residues: CASSPGGGGAFEQFF. CDR3 in DNA: TGCGCCAGCAGCCCGGGAGGCGGGGGGGCATTTGAGCAGTTCTTC. Looking up the rest from reference TRBV5-1 and TRBJ2-1 gives the full variable domain: KAGVTQTPRYLIKTRGQQVTLSCSPISGHRSVSWYQQTPGQGLQFLFEYFSETQRNKGNFPGRFSGRQFSNSRSEMNVSTLELGDSALYLCASSPGGGGAFEQFFGPGTRLTVL.

This clonotype was detected many times. V gene TRBV7-2 combines with J gene TRBJ2-7; D perhaps matches TRBD2 (6 bases). CDR1 SGHTA and CDR2 FQGNSA come from the germline V gene. The CDR3 consists of 15 residues. The ends were cut back, 2 bases at V and 0 bases at J, with 11 bases in the middle. The CDR3 DNA reads as TGTGCCAGCAGCTTATTCAGGACTAACTCCTACGAGCAGTACTTC. It yields the protein CASSLFRTNSYEQYF. Variable domain in full (rest from reference TRBV7-2 and TRBJ2-7): GAGVSQSPSNKVTEKGKDVELRCDPISGHTALYWYRQSLGQGLEFLIYFQGNSAPDKSGLPSDRFSAERTGGSVSTLTIQRTQQEDSAVYLCASSLFRTNSYEQYFGPGTRLTVT.

The gene calls are TRBV12-3 or TRBV12-4 and TRBJ1-3; D is unclear. The CDR3 has 15 amino acids. V was pared by 2 bases and J by 2 bases, with 10 bases between. The CDR3 is CASSLIWGTGNTIYF. Written as DNA, the CDR3 is TGTGCCAGCAGTTTAATATGGGGTACTGGAAACACCATATATTTT.

Of note for this clonotype: A much more abundant neighbour one base away suggests this may be a read error. The chain's CDR3 is CASSEGVTGTQFF. The CDR3 bases are TGTGCCAGCAGTGAGGGCGTCACAGGGACCCAGTTCTTC. The chain links TRBV2 to TRBJ2-1; D might be TRBD1 (6 bases). The CDR3 has 13 residues. CDR1 and CDR2 (germline): SNHLY, FYNNEI. V was shortened by 3 bases and J by 13 bases, with 16 bases between the two germline ends.

The genes are TRBV7-9 and TRBJ1-4; weak D call: TRBD1 (5 bases). Trimming took 3 bases from V and 7 from J, leaving 12 bases between them. Germline V gene sequence: CDR1 SEHNR, CDR2 FQNEAQ (reference sequence). The CDR3 has 14 residues. The CDR3 DNA is TGTGCCAGCAGCTTGAACGGGGCCCGTGAAAAACTGTTTTTT. Its protein product is CASSLNGAREKLFF. Together with reference TRBV7-9 and TRBJ1-4, the CDR3 gives the full variable domain: DTGVSQNPRHKITKRGQNVTFRCDPISEHNRLYWYRQTLGQGPEFLTYFQNEAQLEKSRLLSDRFSAERPKGSFSTLEIQRTEQGDSAMYLCASSLNGAREKLFFGSGTQLSVL.

The chain carries TRBV6-6 and TRBJ1-4, with 8 positions matching TRBD1. V lost 6 bases, J lost 3 bases, and 6 bases stayed unmatched. Germline CDR1 MNHNY, CDR2 SVGAGI (reference sequence). The CDR3 length is 15 residues. CDR3 sequence (DNA): TGTGCCAGCAGCCGACGACAGGGGTCTAATGAAAAACTGTTTTTT. It is translated as CASSRRQGSNEKLFF.

This clonotype has more than one count but fewer than ten. This chain links TRBV9 with TRBJ1-2; possible D gene TRBD1, 5 bases. Trimming took off 3 bases at V and 4 bases at J, with 13 bases between the two ends. The CDR3 has 14 residues. The germline V gene has CDR1 SGDLS and CDR2 YYNGEE. CDR3 sequence: CASSADSAAYGYTF. CDR3 DNA sequence: TGTGCCAGCAGCGCTGACAGTGCCGCCTATGGCTACACCTTC.

The chain has TRBV7-6 and TRBJ1-5; 10 nucleotides align to TRBD1. This CDR3 has 16 amino acids. Germline V gene sequence: CDR1 SGHVS, CDR2 FNYEAQ. J gave up 3 bases and V 5 bases, and 7 bases lay outside the gene matches. The CDR3 loop reads CASSPRTGGYNQPQHF. The CDR3 nucleotides read TGTGCCAGCAGCCCTCGGACAGGGGGGTACAATCAGCCCCAGCATTTT.

The chain carries TRBV6-6 and TRBJ2-3, with no clear D. The germline CDR1 and CDR2 sequences are MNHNY and SVGAGI (reference sequence). V lost 6 bases, J lost 4 bases, and 5 bases lay in between. CDR3 length: 11 amino acids. The chain's CDR3 is CASRWADTQYF. The CDR3 DNA sequence: TGTGCCAGCAGGTGGGCAGATACGCAGTATTTT.

The rearrangement joins TRBV2 to TRBJ1-1; D is unresolved. V lost 6 bases and J 4 bases, leaving 12 bases between the germline ends. There are 13 residues in the CDR3. CDR1 is SNHLY, CDR2 FYNNEI, per germline. CDR3 bases: TGTGCCAGCAGGAGGAAAGGGCGCACTGAAGCTTTCTTT. Translated: CASRRKGRTEAFF.

This clonotype occurred a few times. The chain has TRBV7-2 and TRBJ2-4; D possibly corresponds to TRBD1 (6 bases). This CDR3 has 16 amino acids. The V gene's germline CDR1 is SGHTA and CDR2 FQGNSA. V dropped 5 bases and J dropped 8 bases, with 22 bases sitting between them. CDR3 sequence reads: CASSPRTAVPRDIQYF. CDR3 nucleotides: TGTGCCAGCAGCCCAAGGACAGCCGTGCCCAGGGACATTCAGTACTTC.

In regard to this clonotype: An end of the junction differs from the germline gene, which may be a read error. The chain recombines TRBV7-6 with TRBJ2-3, with D maybe TRBD2 (5 bases). This CDR3 has 14 residues. Germline V gene data show CDR1 as SGHVS and CDR2 as FNYEAQ. CDR3 DNA: TGTGTCAGCAGCTTAGAAGGGAGCGCAGATACGCAGTATTTT. Protein: CVSSLEGSADTQYF.

The chain employs TRBV5-1 and TRBJ1-2, with D unclear. Between the trimmed V and J ends, which lost 0 bases and 3 bases, there was a span of 9 bases. Germline values: CDR1 SGHRS, CDR2 YFSETQ. The length of the CDR3 is 14 residues. The CDR3 sequence: CASSLGGGHYGYTF. The CDR3 DNA is TGCGCCAGCAGCTTGGGCGGCGGCCACTATGGCTACACCTTC.

This clonotype was observed a handful of times. The rearrangement links TRBV12-1 to TRBJ1-2. TRBV12-1 is described as a pseudogene. This CDR3 spans 15 amino acids. CDR3 in DNA: TGTGCCAGCGAGGAAGGAAGAACTATTAACTATGGCTACACCTTC. It yields the protein CASEEGRTINYGYTF.

This clonotype has only one observation. The rearrangement links TRBV2 to TRBJ1-2, with TRBD1 identical over 7 bases. The germline gives CDR1 SNHLY, CDR2 FYNNEI. This CDR3 spans 14 amino acids. The V gene end was trimmed by 4 bases and the J gene end by 4 bases; junction bases not matched to a gene: 6. CDR3 residues: CASSGAGGTYGYTF. The CDR3 nucleotides are TGTGCCAGCAGTGGGGCAGGGGGGACCTATGGCTACACCTTC.

This chain links TRBV20-1 with TRBJ1-6, with D unclear. CDR1 DFQATT and CDR2 SNEGSKA come from the germline V gene (reference sequence). Trimming took 6 bases from V and 6 from J, leaving 12 bases between them. This CDR3 has 13 residues. CDR3 nucleotide sequence: TGCAGTGCCAAGGACCGTTCTAATTCACCCCTCCACTTT. It yields the protein CSAKDRSNSPLHF.

This chain uses TRBV6-5 with TRBJ1-3, with D possibly matching TRBD1 (6 bases). Trimming took off 0 bases at V and 4 bases at J, with 10 bases between the two ends. CDR1 is MNHEY and CDR2 is SVGAGI in the germline V gene. The CDR3 spans 15 residues. This CDR3 reads CASSYSNGQGNTIYF. In DNA form, the CDR3 reads TGTGCCAGCAGTTACTCGAACGGACAGGGAAACACCATATATTTT.

This clonotype was observed many times. The V call is TRBV24-1, the J call TRBJ2-3; 10 bases line up with TRBD1. This CDR3 is 14 amino acids long. J was trimmed by 7 bases and V by 5 bases; bases with no gene match: 5. Germline CDR1 and CDR2: KGHDR and SFDVKD. In DNA form, the CDR3 reads TGTGCCACCAGTGGACCGGGACAGGGGAATACGCAGTATTTT. It encodes CATSGPGQGNTQYF.

This clonotype has more than one count but fewer than ten. The rearrangement links TRBV27 to TRBJ1-6, with a tentative D call TRBD1 (6 bases). CDR3 length: 15 residues. Between the trimmed V and J ends, which lost 0 bases and 10 bases, there was a span of 13 bases. The V gene's germline CDR1 is MNHEY and CDR2 SMNVEV (reference sequence). The CDR3 bases are TGTGCCAGCAGTTTATCCGGGGGCATGGGATCACCCCTCCACTTT. Translation gives CASSLSGGMGSPLHF.

The J gene is TRBJ2-1, the V gene TRBV19; D remains ambiguous. V was clipped by 5 bases and J by 4 bases, with 9 bases between them. The V gene's germline CDR1 is LNHDA and CDR2 SQIVND (reference sequence). The CDR3 consists of 13 residues. The CDR3 loop is CASSWPNYNEQFF. DNA of the CDR3: TGTGCCAGTAGTTGGCCGAATTACAATGAGCAGTTCTTC.

Points on this clonotype: Given a much more abundant clone one base away, this may be a read error. This sequence joins TRBV20-1 and TRBJ2-3; tentatively, D is TRBD2 (7 bases). Germline V CDR1 and CDR2: DFQATT, SNEGSKA (reference sequence). The CDR3 totals 13 residues. Trimming pared 6 bases from V and 2 bases from J, leaving 12 bases between. CDR3 DNA sequence: TGCAGTGCGGGGGGGCCGGACACAGATACGCAGTATTTT. It is translated as CSAGGPDTDTQYF.

The rearrangement joins TRBV12-3 or TRBV12-4 to TRBJ1-5, with a weak D call TRBD1 (6 bases). The V end lost 5 bases, the J end lost 5 bases, and 16 bases lay between the germline ends. The CDR3 consists of 15 residues. The CDR3 nucleotides are TGTGCCAGCAGTCCCCGGGACAACCAATATCAGCCCCAGCATTTT. It translates to CASSPRDNQYQPQHF.

For this clonotype: An end of the junction differs from the germline gene, which may be a read error. This sequence joins TRBV5-1 and TRBJ2-4, with 7 positions matching TRBD1. The CDR3 consists of 14 residues. Germline V gene data show CDR1 as SGHRS and CDR2 as YFSETQ. The CDR3 DNA reads as TGCGTCAGCAGCTTGGGGGACAGTGCGGATGAGCAGTACTTC. It encodes CVSSLGDSADEQYF.

This clonotype occurred a few times. This chain links TRBV12-3 or TRBV12-4 with TRBJ1-5; D gene uncertain. This CDR3 contains 18 residues. V shed 6 bases and J shed 0 bases, with 21 bases lying between them. This CDR3 reads CASSPSDGLTYSNQPQHF. Written as DNA, the CDR3 is TGTGCCAGCAGCCCCAGTGACGGACTGACGTATAGCAATCAGCCCCAGCATTTT.

In its sample, this clonotype was seen a few times. The chain employs TRBV5-1 and TRBJ2-1, with 8 bases that match TRBD2. V gave up 3 bases and J gave up 3 bases; unmatched junction bases: 5. The CDR3 covers 15 residues. Germline lookup yields CDR1 SGHRS and CDR2 YFSETQ. Written as DNA, the CDR3 is TGCGCCAGCAGCTACACTAGCGGATTCTACAATGAGCAGTTCTTC. Its translation is CASSYTSGFYNEQFF.

As to this clonotype: A read error may explain this, as a much larger clone is one base away. The chain links TRBV12-3 or TRBV12-4 to TRBJ2-3; tentatively, D is TRBD1 (6 bases). This CDR3 has 15 amino acids. CDR3 nucleotide sequence: TGTGCCAGCAGTGCCAGGGGCGAGGACACAGATACGGAGTATTTT. This codes for CASSARGEDTDTEYF.